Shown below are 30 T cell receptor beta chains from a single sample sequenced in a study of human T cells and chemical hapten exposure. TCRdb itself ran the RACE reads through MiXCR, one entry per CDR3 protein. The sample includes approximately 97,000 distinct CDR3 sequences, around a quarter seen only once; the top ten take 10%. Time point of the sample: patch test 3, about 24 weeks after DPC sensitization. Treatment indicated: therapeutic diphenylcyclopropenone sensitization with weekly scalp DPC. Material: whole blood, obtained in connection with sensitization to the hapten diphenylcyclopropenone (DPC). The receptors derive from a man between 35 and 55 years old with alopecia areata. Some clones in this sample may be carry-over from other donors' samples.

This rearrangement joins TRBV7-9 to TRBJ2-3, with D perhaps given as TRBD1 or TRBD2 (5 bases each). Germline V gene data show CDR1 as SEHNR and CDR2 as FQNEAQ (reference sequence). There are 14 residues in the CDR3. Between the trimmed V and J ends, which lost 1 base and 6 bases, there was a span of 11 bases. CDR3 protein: CASSLDGWGDTQYF. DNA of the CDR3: TGTGCCAGCAGCTTAGACGGCTGGGGGGATACGCAGTATTTT.

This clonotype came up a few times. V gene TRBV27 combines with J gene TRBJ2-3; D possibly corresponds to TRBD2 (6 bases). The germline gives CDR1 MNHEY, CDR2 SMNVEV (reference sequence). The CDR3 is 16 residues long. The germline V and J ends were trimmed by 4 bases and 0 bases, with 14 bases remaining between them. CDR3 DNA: TGTGCCAGCAGTTCGAAAAAGACTAGTAGCACAGATACGCAGTATTTT. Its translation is CASSSKKTSSTDTQYF.

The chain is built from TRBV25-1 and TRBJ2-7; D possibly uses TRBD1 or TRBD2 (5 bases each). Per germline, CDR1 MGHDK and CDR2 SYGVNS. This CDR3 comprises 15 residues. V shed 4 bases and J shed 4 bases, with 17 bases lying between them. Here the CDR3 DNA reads TGTGCCAGCAGTGGAGGTCTGAGGGGTTTGTACGAGCAGTACTTC. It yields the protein CASSGGLRGLYEQYF.

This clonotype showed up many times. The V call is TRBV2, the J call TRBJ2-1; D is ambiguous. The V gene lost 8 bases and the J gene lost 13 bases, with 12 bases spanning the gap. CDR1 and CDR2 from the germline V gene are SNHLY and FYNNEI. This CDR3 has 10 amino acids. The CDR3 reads CASGADSQFF. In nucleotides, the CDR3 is TGTGCCAGCGGTGCGGATAGTCAGTTCTTC.

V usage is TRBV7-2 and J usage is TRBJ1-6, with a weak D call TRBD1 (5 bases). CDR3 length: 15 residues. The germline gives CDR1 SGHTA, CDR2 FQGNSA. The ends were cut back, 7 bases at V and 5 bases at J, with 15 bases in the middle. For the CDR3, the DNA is TGTGCCAGCAAGTTTGGGGGAGTCGATAATTCACCCCTCCACTTT. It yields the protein CASKFGGVDNSPLHF.

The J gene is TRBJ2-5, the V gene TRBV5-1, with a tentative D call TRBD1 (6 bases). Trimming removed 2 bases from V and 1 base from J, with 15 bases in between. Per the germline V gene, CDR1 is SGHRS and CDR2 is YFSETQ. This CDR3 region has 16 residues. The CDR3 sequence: CASSLQGPGSQETQYF. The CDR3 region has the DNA TGCGCCAGCAGCTTACAGGGCCCGGGGAGCCAAGAGACCCAGTACTTC.

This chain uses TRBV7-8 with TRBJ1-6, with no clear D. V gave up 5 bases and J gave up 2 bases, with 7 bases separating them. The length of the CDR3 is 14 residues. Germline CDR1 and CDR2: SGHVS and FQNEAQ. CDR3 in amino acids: CASSRGTYNSPLHF. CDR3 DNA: TGTGCCAGCAGCCGAGGGACCTATAATTCACCCCTCCACTTT.

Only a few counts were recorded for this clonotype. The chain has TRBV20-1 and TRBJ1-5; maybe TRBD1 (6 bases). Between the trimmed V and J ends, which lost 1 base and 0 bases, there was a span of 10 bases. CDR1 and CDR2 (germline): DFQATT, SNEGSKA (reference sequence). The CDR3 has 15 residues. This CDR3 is CSARADRYSNQPQHF. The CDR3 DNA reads TGCAGTGCTAGAGCGGACAGATATAGCAATCAGCCCCAGCATTTT.

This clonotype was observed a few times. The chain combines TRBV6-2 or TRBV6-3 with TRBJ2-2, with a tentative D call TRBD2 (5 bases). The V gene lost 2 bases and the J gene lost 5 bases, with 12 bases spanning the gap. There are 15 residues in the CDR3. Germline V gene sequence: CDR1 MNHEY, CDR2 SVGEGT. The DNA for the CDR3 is TGTGCCAGCAGTTACGCCCACCGCGGGACCGGGGAGCTGTTTTTT. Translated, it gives CASSYAHRGTGELFF.

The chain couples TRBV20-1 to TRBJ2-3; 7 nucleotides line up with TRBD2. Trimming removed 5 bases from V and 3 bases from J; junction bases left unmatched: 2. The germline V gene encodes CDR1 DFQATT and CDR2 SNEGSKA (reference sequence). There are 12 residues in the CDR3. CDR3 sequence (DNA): TGCAGTGCTCTAGCGGCAACAGATACGCAGTATTTT. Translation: CSALAATDTQYF.

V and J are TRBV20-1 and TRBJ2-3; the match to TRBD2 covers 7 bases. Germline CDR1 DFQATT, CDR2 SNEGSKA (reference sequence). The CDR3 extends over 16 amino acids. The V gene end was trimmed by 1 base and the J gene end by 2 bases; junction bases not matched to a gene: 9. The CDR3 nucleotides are TGCAGTGCTAGAGTTTGGTCTAGCGGCTACACAGATACGCAGTATTTT. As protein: CSARVWSSGYTDTQYF.

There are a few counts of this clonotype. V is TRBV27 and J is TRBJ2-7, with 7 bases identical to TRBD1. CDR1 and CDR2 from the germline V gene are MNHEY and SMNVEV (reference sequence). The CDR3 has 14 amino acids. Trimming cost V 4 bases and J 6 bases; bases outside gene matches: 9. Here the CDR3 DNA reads TGTGCCAGCAGTTATCAGACAGGGACCGCCGAGCAGTACTTC. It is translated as CASSYQTGTAEQYF.

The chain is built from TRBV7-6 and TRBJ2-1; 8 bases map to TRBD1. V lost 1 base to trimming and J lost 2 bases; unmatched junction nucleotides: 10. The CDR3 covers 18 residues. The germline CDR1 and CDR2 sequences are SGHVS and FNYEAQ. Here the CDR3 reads CASSLGFRTGNTYNEQFF. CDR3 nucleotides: TGTGCCAGCAGCTTAGGTTTTCGGACAGGGAACACCTACAATGAGCAGTTCTTC.

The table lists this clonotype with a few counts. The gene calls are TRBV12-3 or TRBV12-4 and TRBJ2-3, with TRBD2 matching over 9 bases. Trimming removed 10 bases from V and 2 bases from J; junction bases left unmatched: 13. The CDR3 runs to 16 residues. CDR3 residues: CANSLGGRADTDTQYF. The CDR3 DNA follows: TGTGCCAACTCCTTGGGCGGGAGGGCCGACACAGATACGCAGTATTTT.

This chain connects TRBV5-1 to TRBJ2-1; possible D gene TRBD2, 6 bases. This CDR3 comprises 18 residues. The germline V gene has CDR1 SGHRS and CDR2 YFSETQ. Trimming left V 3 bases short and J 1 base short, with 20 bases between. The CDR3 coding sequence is TGCGCCAGCAGCTCCGACCATTCTCTCGGGAGTTCCTACAATGAGCAGTTCTTC. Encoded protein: CASSSDHSLGSSYNEQFF.

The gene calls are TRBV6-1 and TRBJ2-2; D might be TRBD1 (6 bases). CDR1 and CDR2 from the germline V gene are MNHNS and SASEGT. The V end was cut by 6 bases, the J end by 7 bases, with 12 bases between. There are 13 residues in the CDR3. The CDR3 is CASRNREGGELFF. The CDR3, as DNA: TGTGCCAGCAGGAACAGGGAAGGCGGGGAGCTGTTTTTT.

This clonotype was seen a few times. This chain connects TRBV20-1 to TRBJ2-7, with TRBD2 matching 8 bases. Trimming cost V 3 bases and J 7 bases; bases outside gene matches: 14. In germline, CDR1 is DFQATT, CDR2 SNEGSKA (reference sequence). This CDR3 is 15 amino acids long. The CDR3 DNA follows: TGCAGTGCTAGTCCCCAAAGCGGGAGTTTCCGAGAGCAGTACTTC. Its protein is CSASPQSGSFREQYF.

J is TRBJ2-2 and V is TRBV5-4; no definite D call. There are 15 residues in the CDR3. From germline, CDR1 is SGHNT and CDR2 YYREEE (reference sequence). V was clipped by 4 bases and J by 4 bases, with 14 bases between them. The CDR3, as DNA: TGTGCCAGCAGCCCTGCTATGGGGTCCACCGGGGAGCTGTTTTTT. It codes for CASSPAMGSTGELFF.

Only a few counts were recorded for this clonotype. The CDR3 here is CASSLGGGTTGELFF. CDR3 DNA: TGTGCCAGCAGCCTAGGGGGCGGGACCACCGGGGAGCTGTTTTTT. V and J are TRBV7-2 and TRBJ2-2; D may be TRBD1 (7 bases). CDR3 length equals 15 residues. CDR1 is SGHTA and CDR2 is FQGNSA in the germline V gene. V gave up 5 bases and J gave up 4 bases, with 14 bases separating them.

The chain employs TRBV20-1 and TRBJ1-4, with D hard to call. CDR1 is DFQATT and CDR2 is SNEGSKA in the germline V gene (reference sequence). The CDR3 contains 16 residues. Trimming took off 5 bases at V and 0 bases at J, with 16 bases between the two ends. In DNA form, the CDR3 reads TGCAGTGCTCACGGAGGACCCGGTACAACTAATGAAAAACTGTTTTTT. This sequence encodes CSAHGGPGTTNEKLFF.

The DNA for the CDR3 is TGTGCCAGCAGCCCCCGGCAGGACTATGGCTACACCTTC. Its protein product is CASSPRQDYGYTF. The chain has TRBV7-2 and TRBJ1-2; no clear D. Per the germline V gene, CDR1 is SGHTA and CDR2 is FQGNSA. CDR3 length: 13 amino acids. V gave up 5 bases and J gave up 3 bases, with 10 bases separating them.

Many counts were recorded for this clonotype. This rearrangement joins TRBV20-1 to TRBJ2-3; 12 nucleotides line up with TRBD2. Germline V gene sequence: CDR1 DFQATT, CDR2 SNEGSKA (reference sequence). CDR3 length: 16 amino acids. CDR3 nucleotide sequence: TGCGCCGGAAGTTCCCTAGCGGGAGGGCCCACAGATACGCAGTATTTT. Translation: CAGSSLAGGPTDTQYF.

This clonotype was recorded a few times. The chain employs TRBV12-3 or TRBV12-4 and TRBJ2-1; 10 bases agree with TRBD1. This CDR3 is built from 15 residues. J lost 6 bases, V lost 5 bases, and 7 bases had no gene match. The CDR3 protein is CASSPPGQGFNEQFF. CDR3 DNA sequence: TGTGCCAGCAGTCCCCCGGGACAGGGGTTCAATGAGCAGTTCTTC.

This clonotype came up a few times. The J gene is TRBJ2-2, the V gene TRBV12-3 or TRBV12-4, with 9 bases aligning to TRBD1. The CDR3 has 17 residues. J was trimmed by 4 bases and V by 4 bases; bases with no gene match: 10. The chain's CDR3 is CASSSLQGAQLTGELFF. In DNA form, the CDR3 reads TGTGCCAGCAGTTCCTTACAGGGGGCGCAGCTCACCGGGGAGCTGTTTTTT.

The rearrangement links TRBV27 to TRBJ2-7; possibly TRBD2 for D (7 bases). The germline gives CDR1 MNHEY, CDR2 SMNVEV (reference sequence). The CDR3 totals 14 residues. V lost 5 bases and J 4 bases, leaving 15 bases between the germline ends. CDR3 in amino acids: CASSPRGARYEQYF. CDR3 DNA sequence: TGTGCCAGCAGTCCACGGGGGGCGAGGTACGAGCAGTACTTC.

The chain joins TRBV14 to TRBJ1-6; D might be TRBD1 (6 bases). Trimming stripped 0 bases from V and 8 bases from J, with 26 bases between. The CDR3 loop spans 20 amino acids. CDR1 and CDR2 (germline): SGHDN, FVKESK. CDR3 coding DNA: TGTGCCAGCAGCCAAGATTCCTGGCGGCGATTAAACAGGGCCCATTCACCCCTCCACTTT. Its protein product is CASSQDSWRRLNRAHSPLHF.

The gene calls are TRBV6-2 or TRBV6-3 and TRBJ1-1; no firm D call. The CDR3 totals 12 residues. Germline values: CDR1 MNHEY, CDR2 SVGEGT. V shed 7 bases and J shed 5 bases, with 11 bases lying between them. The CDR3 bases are TGTGCCAGCAACGAAGCCGGTACTGAAGCTTTCTTT. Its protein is CASNEAGTEAFF.

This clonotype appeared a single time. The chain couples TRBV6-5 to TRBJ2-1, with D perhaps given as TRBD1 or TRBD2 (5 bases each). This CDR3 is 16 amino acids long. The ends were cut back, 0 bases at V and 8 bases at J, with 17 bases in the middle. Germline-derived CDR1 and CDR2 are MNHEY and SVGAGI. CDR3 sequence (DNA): TGTGCCAGCAGTTACTCCACATTGGGGACCCCTGATGAGCAGTTCTTC. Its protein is CASSYSTLGTPDEQFF.

The CDR3 reads CASSQELSNQPQHF. Written as DNA, the CDR3 is TGTGCCAGCAGCCAAGAACTGAGCAATCAGCCCCAGCATTTT. This chain joins TRBV4-2 and TRBJ1-5; D unclear. V was shortened by 0 bases and J by 1 base, with 4 bases between the two germline ends. The length of the CDR3 is 14 residues. CDR1 is LGHNA and CDR2 is YNFKEQ in the germline V gene.

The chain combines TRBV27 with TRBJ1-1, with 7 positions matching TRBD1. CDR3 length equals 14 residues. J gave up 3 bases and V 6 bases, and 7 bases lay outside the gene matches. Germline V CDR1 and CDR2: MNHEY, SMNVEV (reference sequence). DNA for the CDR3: TGTGCCAGCAGGTTACAGGGGTCCTACACTGAAGCTTTCTTT. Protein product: CASRLQGSYTEAFF.